The 18 T cell receptor beta chains below all came from one sample that was sequenced in a study of T cell responses to AZD1222 COVID-19 vaccine (dated by TCRdb to the early 2020s). According to the study, the label for this sample's time point signals: about 28 days (+/-7) after the second vaccine dose. Libraries were made using the immunoSEQ multiplex PCR assay. The table was pulled from immuneACCESS by TCRdb, which kept in-frame rearrangements only. Such tables lose some clones; where checked, under half of the loss comes from unresolved V genes, and the rest has no known cause. The sample data list 100,000 to 140,000 clones, and 80% to 95% of these were observed just once. The ten biggest clones cover about 6.6% of the sample. This specimen consisted of peripheral blood, obtained 28 days after the second AZD1222 dose. The receptors originated from an adult who received the AZD1222 COVID-19 vaccine.

This chain uses TRBV11-2 with TRBJ1-6, with D unclear. The CDR3 loop spans 14 amino acids. Trimming stripped 3 bases from V and 3 bases from J, with 6 bases between. CDR1 is SGHAT, CDR2 FQNNGV, per germline. This CDR3 reads CASSLLGYNSPLHF. CDR3 bases: TGTGCCAGCAGCTTGCTTGGCTATAATTCACCCCTCCACTTT.

Written as DNA, the CDR3 is TGCAGCGTTGAAGACACAGGGGGCAACTATGGCTACACCTTC. Translated, it gives CSVEDTGGNYGYTF. The rearrangement links TRBV29-1 to TRBJ1-2; 9 bases match TRBD1. Per germline, CDR1 SQVTM and CDR2 ANQGSEA. After removal of 0 bases from V and 2 bases from J, the junction contained 1 base not matched to a gene. The CDR3 covers 14 residues.

This clone has a handful of counts. This sequence joins TRBV14 and TRBJ2-1, with 10 bases identical to TRBD2. The V gene's germline CDR1 is SGHDN and CDR2 FVKESK. CDR3 length: 19 amino acids. Trimming cost V 0 bases and J 2 bases; bases outside gene matches: 10. The CDR3 here is CASSQDRTSGTSTYNEQFF. In DNA, the CDR3 is TGTGCCAGCAGCCAAGATAGAACTAGCGGGACGTCCACCTACAATGAGCAGTTCTTC.

In its sample, this clone was seen once. CDR3 nucleotides: TGTGCCAGTCAGCGGACACAAGAGACCCAGTACTTC. It specifies CASQRTQETQYF. The rearrangement links TRBV6-5 to TRBJ2-5, with D perhaps matching TRBD1 or TRBD2 (5 bases each). Germline values: CDR1 MNHEY, CDR2 SVGAGI. The ends were cut back, 9 bases at V and 2 bases at J, with 10 bases in the middle. The CDR3 runs to 12 residues.

The V gene is TRBV3-1 (or the pseudogene TRBV3-2), the J gene TRBJ2-2; D unclear. Germline V lookup: CDR1 LGHDT, CDR2 YNNKEL (reference sequence). The CDR3 is 15 residues long. The ends were cut back, 0 bases at V and 0 bases at J, with 5 bases in the middle. CDR3 bases: TGTGCCAGCAGCCAAGAGGGTACGAACACCGGGGAGCTGTTTTTT. Translating gives CASSQEGTNTGELFF.

The chain uses TRBV9 and TRBJ1-2, with D unclear. The CDR3 loop spans 16 amino acids. Germline V lookup: CDR1 SGDLS, CDR2 YYNGEE. V gave up 4 bases and J gave up 3 bases, with 19 bases separating them. The CDR3 loop is CASSPSGGQAYYGYTF. CDR3 sequence (DNA): TGTGCCAGCAGCCCCTCCGGAGGTCAGGCTTACTATGGCTACACCTTC.

The V call is TRBV15, the J call TRBJ2-5, with D perhaps TRBD1 or TRBD2 (6 bases each). Germline CDR1 LNHNV, CDR2 YYDKDF (reference sequence). This CDR3 has 14 residues. V was cut by 5 bases and J by 1 base, with 11 bases left in between. The CDR3 protein is CATSSRGPQETQYF. CDR3 nucleotide sequence: TGTGCCACCAGCTCACGGGGGCCCCAAGAGACCCAGTACTTC.

J is TRBJ1-5 and V is TRBV30; D not resolved. The germline V gene encodes CDR1 GTSNPN and CDR2 SVGIG (reference sequence). Trimming took off 2 bases at V and 5 bases at J, with 16 bases between the two ends. The CDR3 totals 15 residues. CDR3 DNA sequence: TGTGCCTGGAGTACTAAGGTGACCTCGGATCAGCCCCAGCATTTT. Amino acids: CAWSTKVTSDQPQHF.

This chain connects TRBV19 to TRBJ1-1, with 9 bases fitting TRBD1. The CDR3 is 13 residues long. After removal of 5 bases from V and 6 bases from J, the junction contained 4 bases not matched to a gene. Germline V gives CDR1 LNHDA, CDR2 SQIVND (reference sequence). The DNA of the CDR3 is TGTGCCAGTAGTCGGGACAGGGTGCCTGAAGCTTTCTTT. It encodes CASSRDRVPEAFF.

The chain combines TRBV6-1 with TRBJ1-6; no reliable D call. Germline CDR1 and CDR2: MNHNS and SASEGT. Trimming removed 1 base from V and 7 bases from J, with 5 bases in between. The CDR3 length is 13 residues. The CDR3 region is CASSEEENSPLHF. CDR3 DNA sequence: TGTGCCAGCAGTGAAGAAGAAAATTCACCCCTCCACTTT.

The gene calls are TRBV6-5 and TRBJ1-1; D gene ambiguous. V was pared by 5 bases and J by 0 bases, with 10 bases between. This CDR3 is built from 14 residues. Per germline, CDR1 MNHEY and CDR2 SVGAGI. This CDR3 is CASSLGPLNTEAFF. As DNA, the CDR3 is TGTGCCAGCAGTCTCGGACCGTTGAACACTGAAGCTTTCTTT.

The chain combines TRBV30 with TRBJ2-7; TRBD1 might be the D (5 bases). Germline V gene lookup returns CDR1 GTSNPN and CDR2 SVGIG (reference sequence). The CDR3 runs to 14 residues. V lost 3 bases to trimming and J lost 6 bases, with 18 bases between them. The CDR3 nucleotides are TGTGCCTGGAGAAAAGGGGCCACGGTGGGCGAGCAGTACTTC. Translation gives CAWRKGATVGEQYF.

This sequence joins TRBV12-3 or TRBV12-4 and TRBJ2-1; tentative D call: TRBD1 (6 bases). With 8 bases removed from V and 4 bases from J, the gap between germline ends came to 12 bases. The CDR3 sequence is 13 residues long. In DNA form, the CDR3 reads TGTGCCAGCTGCCGGGACATATACAATGAGCAGTTCTTC. Its protein product is CASCRDIYNEQFF.

This chain links TRBV7-2 with TRBJ2-7; 7 nucleotides agree with TRBD1. This CDR3 spans 15 amino acids. Germline CDR1 is SGHTA and CDR2 is FQGNSA. The V and J ends lost 0 bases and 4 bases, in that order; junction bases with no gene match: 6. The CDR3 protein is CASSLARQGDYEQYF. The CDR3 DNA is TGTGCCAGCAGCTTAGCGCGGCAGGGGGATTACGAGCAGTACTTC.

The chain employs TRBV5-4 and TRBJ1-1, with D unclear. The V end lost 2 bases, the J end lost 7 bases, and 12 bases lay between the germline ends. The CDR3 is 13 residues long. Germline V gene lookup returns CDR1 SGHNT and CDR2 YYREEE (reference sequence). As DNA, the CDR3 is TGTGCCAGCAGCTTCGGAGGCAAGGTTGAAGCTTTCTTT. Translated, it gives CASSFGGKVEAFF.

The CDR3 bases are TGTGCCAGCAGCTTAATTCCGGACACTGAAGCTTTCTTT. As protein: CASSLIPDTEAFF. The V gene is TRBV11-2, the J gene TRBJ1-1, with no clear D. This CDR3 comprises 13 residues. CDR1 SGHAT and CDR2 FQNNGV come from the germline V gene. Between the trimmed V and J ends, which lost 2 bases and 3 bases, there was a span of 7 bases.

The chain employs TRBV6-5 and TRBJ2-7; 8 bases fit TRBD1. Looked up from germline, CDR1 is MNHEY and CDR2 is SVGAGI. The CDR3 covers 15 residues. V lost 4 bases to trimming and J lost 2 bases; unmatched junction nucleotides: 7. The DNA for the CDR3 is TGTGCCAGCAGTTCCTTTCAGGACAGGGCCTACGAGCAGTACTTC. Encoded protein: CASSSFQDRAYEQYF.

The chain carries TRBV7-8 and TRBJ1-6; the D gene is possibly TRBD1 (6 bases). The V and J ends lost 5 bases and 14 bases respectively, with 19 bases between them. The V gene's germline CDR1 is SGHVS and CDR2 FQNEAQ. This CDR3 is built from 14 residues. CDR3 loop: CASSVRGTGFSLHF. The CDR3 bases are TGTGCCAGCAGCGTAAGGGGCACAGGGTTTTCCCTCCACTTT.